Below are 31 T cell receptor beta chains sequenced from a single sample in a study of T cell changes during pregnancy in multiple sclerosis. Produced via immunoSEQ multiplex PCR; TCRdb's table is partial and in-frame only. The sample holds under 50,000 clones, almost 90% seen once. The source material was peripheral blood, sampled in the first trimester of pregnancy. These receptors all stem from a female donor in good health, enrolled as a control in a pregnancy study.

V usage is TRBV21-1 and J usage is TRBJ2-7; the D call in the table, TRBD1, was not verified against the DNA. TRBV21-1 is a pseudogene segment. CDR3 length: 16 residues. The CDR3 protein is CASSKVGQETTYEQYF. The CDR3 coding sequence is TGTGCCAGCAGCAAAGTGGGACAGGAGACTACCTACGAGCAGTACTTC.

A single count supports this clone. The chain has TRBV6-9 and TRBJ1-1; perhaps TRBD1 as D (5 bases). V lost 5 bases and J 1 base, leaving 14 bases between the germline ends. From germline, CDR1 is MNHGY and CDR2 SVAAGI. The CDR3 runs 15 residues. CDR3 DNA: TGTGCCAGCAGTGCAGGGTCCGATACGAACACTGAAGCTTTCTTT. Translated: CASSAGSDTNTEAFF.

The chain joins TRBV28 to TRBJ1-5; D unresolved. V was trimmed by 7 bases and J by 4 bases, leaving 17 bases between them. The germline V gene has CDR1 MDHEN and CDR2 SYDVKM. CDR3 length: 15 amino acids. The CDR3 DNA sequence: TGTGCCAGCACCGCTAAGGGCGCGGGAAATCAGCCCCAGCATTTT. Translating gives CASTAKGAGNQPQHF.

The J gene is TRBJ2-6, the V gene TRBV28; unclear D gene. CDR3 size: 15 residues. Trimming stripped 4 bases from V and 1 base from J, with 8 bases between. Germline V gene lookup returns CDR1 MDHEN and CDR2 SYDVKM. The CDR3 DNA reads TGTGCCAGCAGTTCCCTTCAGTCTGGGGCCAACGTCCTGACTTTC. It encodes CASSSLQSGANVLTF.

The rearrangement joins TRBV11-3 to TRBJ1-5; D uncertain. Trimming took 1 base from V and 2 from J, leaving 12 bases between them. From germline, CDR1 is SGHNT and CDR2 YENEEA. This CDR3 has 16 residues. The CDR3 reads CASSLVLRERNQPQHF. CDR3 nucleotides: TGTGCCAGCAGCTTAGTCCTCCGGGAACGCAATCAGCCCCAGCATTTT.

The chain recombines TRBV27 with TRBJ2-4, with D tentatively TRBD2 (7 bases). The CDR3 has 17 residues. V gave up 5 bases and J gave up 0 bases, with 17 bases separating them. Germline CDR1 reads MNHEY; CDR2 reads SMNVEV (reference sequence). The CDR3 region is CASSPRGGGVAKNIQYF. DNA for the CDR3: TGTGCCAGCAGTCCTAGGGGGGGTGGAGTAGCCAAAAACATTCAGTACTTC.

The gene calls are TRBV4-2 and TRBJ1-4; 7 bases agree with TRBD1. Germline CDR1 reads LGHNA; CDR2 reads YNFKEQ. The CDR3 is 14 amino acids. Trimming cost V 5 bases and J 6 bases; bases outside gene matches: 6. The CDR3 DNA follows: TGTGCCAGCAGCACAACTACAGGGGATGAAAAACTGTTTTTT. Amino acids: CASSTTTGDEKLFF.

V usage is TRBV6-6 and J usage is TRBJ1-1; 7 bases are a match to TRBD1. V gave up 6 bases and J gave up 3 bases; unmatched junction bases: 4. The germline gives CDR1 MNHNY, CDR2 SVGAGI (reference sequence). The CDR3 runs to 13 residues. The CDR3 reads CASRSTGDTEAFF. For the CDR3, the DNA is TGTGCCAGCAGATCAACAGGGGACACTGAAGCTTTCTTT.

The CDR3 protein is CASRGRDRGINEQFF. The CDR3 DNA reads TGTGCCAGCAGGGGGAGGGACAGGGGGATTAATGAGCAGTTCTTC. The chain has TRBV13 and TRBJ2-1; 11 bases map to TRBD1. This CDR3 contains 15 residues. V shed 6 bases, J shed 7 bases, and the junction held 8 bases outside the gene matches. Germline CDR1 PRHDT, CDR2 FYEKMQ (reference sequence).

The chain links TRBV11-2 to TRBJ1-2, with D uncertain. Between the trimmed V and J ends, which lost 4 bases and 0 bases, there was a span of 9 bases. The CDR3 runs 14 residues. Germline V CDR1 and CDR2: SGHAT, FQNNGV. CDR3 sequence: CASSYRTANYGYTF. CDR3 DNA sequence: TGTGCCAGCAGCTACCGGACTGCTAACTATGGCTACACCTTC.

This clone has a handful of counts. The chain employs TRBV18 and TRBJ2-1; 7 bases agree with TRBD1. The trim removed 1 base at V and 0 bases at J, leaving 6 bases unmatched. This CDR3 comprises 17 residues. The germline gives CDR1 KGHSH, CDR2 LQKENI. The CDR3: CASSPLRGYRSYNEQFF. CDR3 coding DNA: TGTGCCAGCTCACCACTCAGGGGGTATCGCTCCTACAATGAGCAGTTCTTC.

J is TRBJ1-5 and V is TRBV19, with no clear D. CDR3 length: 15 residues. The V gene's germline CDR1 is LNHDA and CDR2 SQIVND (reference sequence). V was trimmed by 5 bases and J by 4 bases, leaving 15 bases between them. The CDR3 sequence is CASSPSGSTNQPQHF. The CDR3 region has the DNA TGTGCCAGTAGTCCCTCAGGATCAACTAATCAGCCCCAGCATTTT.

The J gene is TRBJ2-2, the V gene TRBV10-3; TRBD1 matches at 10 bases. The CDR3 length is 13 residues. The germline CDR1 and CDR2 sequences are ENHRY and SYGVKD. The V segment lost 10 bases and the J segment 3 bases; nucleotides outside the gene matches: 2. The DNA for the CDR3 is TGTGCCAACGGACAGGGGGACACCGGGGAGCTGTTTTTT. Protein sequence: CANGQGDTGELFF.

V is TRBV25-1 and J is TRBJ2-2; D call uncertain. Germline loops: CDR1 MGHDK, CDR2 SYGVNS. The V end was cut by 2 bases, the J end by 7 bases, with 8 bases between. This CDR3 has 13 amino acids. CDR3 sequence reads: CASSEINSGELFF. The CDR3, as DNA: TGTGCCAGCAGTGAAATTAATAGCGGGGAGCTGTTTTTT.

The chain has TRBV10-1 and TRBJ2-1; 10 bases are shared with TRBD2. The germline V gene has CDR1 WNHNN and CDR2 SYGVQD (reference sequence). There are 17 residues in the CDR3. V shed 3 bases and J 5 bases; nucleotides not matched to a gene: 10. As DNA, the CDR3 is TGCGCCAGCAGTGATCCGACGGAGCGGGAGGGCCACAATGAGCAGTTCTTC. This sequence encodes CASSDPTEREGHNEQFF.

This chain uses TRBV7-3 with TRBJ1-2; tentatively, D is TRBD1 (5 bases). The V end was cut by 1 base, the J end by 2 bases, with 11 bases between. Germline V gene data show CDR1 as SGHTA and CDR2 as FQGTGA. The CDR3 consists of 15 residues. CDR3 in amino acids: CASSLRPGLNYGYTF. The CDR3 nucleotides are TGTGCCAGCAGCTTAAGACCGGGACTCAACTATGGCTACACCTTC.

V is TRBV5-1 and J is TRBJ1-1; the D gene is possibly TRBD1 (5 bases). This CDR3 has 15 residues. CDR1 SGHRS and CDR2 YFSETQ come from the germline V gene. V lost 4 bases to trimming and J lost 5 bases, with 18 bases between them. CDR3 loop: CASSPWTAEGTEAFF. CDR3 nucleotides: TGCGCCAGCAGCCCGTGGACGGCGGAGGGGACTGAAGCTTTCTTT.

The chain is built from TRBV6-5 and TRBJ2-7, with 10 bases that match TRBD1. Germline V gene data show CDR1 as MNHEY and CDR2 as SVGAGI. There are 14 residues in the CDR3. Trimming cost V 5 bases and J 3 bases; bases outside gene matches: 4. The CDR3 protein is CASSPGQGVYEQYF. The CDR3 DNA reads as TGTGCCAGCAGTCCCGGACAGGGGGTCTACGAGCAGTACTTC.

The chain uses TRBV5-5 and TRBJ1-2; tentative D call: TRBD1 (6 bases). Germline V gene sequence: CDR1 SGHKS, CDR2 YYEKEE (reference sequence). V lost 0 bases to trimming and J lost 4 bases, with 10 bases between them. CDR3 length: 14 amino acids. CDR3 residues: CASSLGTGIYGYTF. CDR3 coding DNA: TGTGCCAGCAGCTTGGGAACAGGGATCTATGGCTACACCTTC.

J is TRBJ2-5 and V is TRBV5-1; tentatively, D is TRBD2 (5 bases). The CDR3 loop spans 12 amino acids. Germline V gives CDR1 SGHRS, CDR2 YFSETQ. Trimming shortened V by 4 bases and J by 2 bases, and 6 bases separated the two germline ends. CDR3 sequence: CASSRGQETQYF. CDR3 DNA: TGCGCCAGCAGCCGGGGACAAGAGACCCAGTACTTC.

CDR3 nucleotide sequence: TGCGCCAGCACGAACGTGGGGGCCGACACCGGGGAGCTGTTTTTT. Protein product: CASTNVGADTGELFF. This chain joins TRBV5-1 and TRBJ2-2; the D gene is possibly TRBD1 (6 bases). CDR1 is SGHRS and CDR2 is YFSETQ in the germline V gene. V dropped 6 bases and J dropped 3 bases, with 15 bases sitting between them. The CDR3 has 15 amino acids.

The chain uses TRBV5-1 and TRBJ2-5; tentative D call: TRBD1 (6 bases). This CDR3 is built from 14 residues. CDR1 and CDR2 from the germline V gene are SGHRS and YFSETQ. V was pared by 7 bases and J by 2 bases, with 15 bases between. The chain's CDR3 is CASGPLGAQETQYF. The CDR3 DNA sequence: TGCGCCAGCGGGCCACTGGGGGCGCAAGAGACCCAGTACTTC.

V usage is TRBV4-3 and J usage is TRBJ2-2, with TRBD2 matching 13 bases. CDR1 and CDR2 from the germline V gene are LGHNA and YSLEER. The CDR3 spans 17 residues. V lost 4 bases to trimming and J lost 3 bases; unmatched junction nucleotides: 5. The CDR3 reads CASSRTSGSGDTGELFF. CDR3 nucleotide sequence: TGCGCCAGCAGCCGGACTAGCGGGAGCGGAGACACCGGGGAGCTGTTTTTT.

This sequence joins TRBV7-9 and TRBJ2-5; tentative D call: TRBD1 (5 bases). Trimming removed 1 base at V and 3 bases at J, with 15 bases between. Germline assignment: CDR1 SEHNR and CDR2 FQNEAQ (reference sequence). The CDR3 is made up of 16 amino acids. CDR3 amino acids: CASSLVSGNSKETQYF. The CDR3 DNA reads TGTGCCAGCAGCTTAGTCTCAGGGAATTCTAAAGAGACCCAGTACTTC.

This rearrangement joins TRBV5-6 to TRBJ1-5; 7 bases line up with TRBD1. V shed 2 bases and J 7 bases; nucleotides not matched to a gene: 15. The CDR3 runs to 17 residues. Germline-derived CDR1 and CDR2 are SGHDT and YYEEEE. The CDR3 loop is CASSFYHPTGFGQPQHF. The CDR3 DNA sequence: TGTGCCAGCAGCTTTTACCACCCGACAGGGTTCGGCCAGCCCCAGCATTTT.

The chain has TRBV7-2 and TRBJ1-2, with 9 bases matching TRBD1. The CDR3 totals 16 residues. The germline CDR1 and CDR2 sequences are SGHTA and FQGNSA. With 6 bases clipped from V and 6 bases from J, the junction kept 14 bases outside the gene matches. The CDR3 DNA sequence: TGTGCCAGCAGTTTACGTTTGGGACAGGGTGGGGATGGCTACACCTTC. It codes for CASSLRLGQGGDGYTF.

The gene calls are TRBV6-5 and TRBJ1-5; tentative D call: TRBD1 (5 bases). The V and J ends lost 6 bases and 1 base respectively, with 10 bases between them. CDR1 is MNHEY, CDR2 SVGAGI, per germline. The CDR3 length is 14 residues. The CDR3 nucleotides are TGTGCCAGCAGCCCAAGGACAAGCAATCAGCCCCAGCATTTT. As protein: CASSPRTSNQPQHF.

This rearrangement joins TRBV2 to TRBJ1-1, with D uncertain. The CDR3 has 14 amino acids. Per the germline V gene, CDR1 is SNHLY and CDR2 is FYNNEI. The germline V and J ends were trimmed by 4 bases and 0 bases, with 9 bases remaining between them. For the CDR3, the DNA is TGTGCCAGCAGTGCCTGGCAGTTGAACACTGAAGCTTTCTTT. Encoded protein: CASSAWQLNTEAFF. Complete variable domain (other parts from reference TRBV2 and TRBJ1-1): EPEVTQTPSHQVTQMGQEVILRCVPISNHLYFYWYRQILGQKVEFLVSFYNNEISEKSEIFDDQFSVERPDGSNFTLKIRSTKLEDSAMYFCASSAWQLNTEAFFGQGTRLTVV.

The rearrangement joins TRBV6-5 to TRBJ2-7, with a weak D call TRBD2 (5 bases). This CDR3 spans 12 amino acids. CDR1 and CDR2 (germline): MNHEY, SVGAGI. V was shortened by 3 bases and J by 6 bases, with 9 bases between the two germline ends. CDR3 region: CASSYPGSEQYF. As DNA, the CDR3 is TGTGCCAGCAGTTATCCGGGGAGCGAGCAGTACTTC.

The chain recombines TRBV7-3 with TRBJ2-1, with TRBD2 matching 8 bases. The CDR3 sequence is 13 residues long. V lost 5 bases to trimming and J lost 6 bases; unmatched junction nucleotides: 3. Germline V lookup: CDR1 SGHTA, CDR2 FQGTGA. The CDR3 sequence: CASSPGTSNEQFF. In DNA, the CDR3 is TGTGCCAGCAGCCCTGGGACTAGCAATGAGCAGTTCTTC. The entire variable domain, with the rest obtained from reference TRBV7-3 and TRBJ2-1, is as follows: GAGVSQTPSNKVTEKGKYVELRCDPISGHTALYWYRQSLGQGPEFLIYFQGTGAADDSGLPNDRFFAVRPEGSVSTLKIQRTERGDSAVYLCASSPGTSNEQFFGPGTRLTVL.

The V call is TRBV7-3, the J call TRBJ2-2; the D gene is possibly TRBD1 (6 bases). From germline, CDR1 is SGHTA and CDR2 FQGTGA. CDR3 size: 16 residues. Trimming cost V 5 bases and J 2 bases, with 15 bases left between them. CDR3 DNA sequence: TGTGCCAGCAGCGTACACTCAGGGGTCAACACCGGGGAGCTGTTTTTT. Encoded protein: CASSVHSGVNTGELFF.